These 13 T cell receptor beta chains were sequenced from one sample in a study of blood T cell repertoires in COVID-19. Clones were sequenced by immunoSEQ multiplex PCR, and TCRdb holds only the in-frame ones, with some missing. The repertoire holds about 240,000 clones, with roughly four fifths as singletons. The sequenced sample was peripheral blood. These receptors were collected from an elderly woman with acute or convalescent COVID-19.

This clone was counted a few times. The chain couples TRBV5-1 to TRBJ2-2; TRBD2 might be the D (5 bases). There are 15 residues in the CDR3. V was pared by 4 bases and J by 1 base, with 11 bases between. Germline values: CDR1 SGHRS, CDR2 YFSETQ. CDR3 protein: CASSVSSGNTGELFF. CDR3 nucleotides: TGCGCCAGCAGCGTGTCGAGCGGGAACACCGGGGAGCTGTTTTTT.

The chain employs TRBV28 and TRBJ1-4, with 7 nucleotides matching TRBD1. This CDR3 has 15 residues. Germline assignment: CDR1 MDHEN and CDR2 SYDVKM. J was trimmed by 0 bases and V by 5 bases; bases with no gene match: 3. The CDR3 nucleotides read TGTGCCAGCAGTCCCCAGGGGGCAACTAATGAAAAACTGTTTTTT. Encoded protein: CASSPQGATNEKLFF. The full variable domain, in which reference TRBV28 and TRBJ1-4 provide the parts outside the CDR3, is DVKVTQSSRYLVKRTGEKVFLECVQDMDHENMFWYRQDPGLGLRLIYFSYDVKMKEKGDIPEGYSVSREKKERFSLILESASTNQTSMYLCASSPQGATNEKLFFGSGTQLSVL.

CDR3 bases: TGTGCCAGCAGCGACAGGGAGGGATCACCCCTCCACTTT. Translation: CASSDREGSPLHF. The chain uses TRBV6-4 and TRBJ1-6; 7 bases are shared with TRBD1. CDR1 MRHNA and CDR2 SNTAGT come from the germline V gene. J lost 10 bases, V lost 6 bases, and 6 bases had no gene match. The CDR3 consists of 13 residues.

The genes are TRBV28 and TRBJ1-2; 11 bases align to TRBD1. The germline gives CDR1 MDHEN, CDR2 SYDVKM. This CDR3 is built from 16 residues. V gave up 7 bases and J gave up 6 bases; unmatched junction bases: 13. As DNA, the CDR3 is TGTGCCAGCAACGTTTATGGCGGGACAGGGGGGGATGGCTACACCTTC. Protein sequence: CASNVYGGTGGDGYTF.

This clone was seen just once. The chain employs TRBV6-5 and TRBJ1-4, with TRBD1 matching 12 bases. The CDR3 is made up of 14 amino acids. CDR1 is MNHEY and CDR2 is SVGAGI in the germline V gene. The ends lost 6 bases at V and 5 bases at J; junction bases unmatched: 1. CDR3 nucleotide sequence: TGTGCCAGCAGGGGGACAGGGGGCAATGAAAAACTGTTTTTT. It yields the protein CASRGTGGNEKLFF.

The chain joins TRBV18 to TRBJ2-7; D perhaps matches TRBD1 (7 bases). Looked up from germline, CDR1 is KGHSH and CDR2 is LQKENI. The CDR3 totals 15 residues. V lost 8 bases to trimming and J lost 5 bases, with 22 bases between them. The CDR3 loop reads CASTINSQGGDEQYF. The CDR3 nucleotides are TGTGCCAGCACTATCAACTCCCAGGGGGGTGACGAGCAGTACTTC. The entire variable domain, with the rest obtained from reference TRBV18 and TRBJ2-7, is as follows: NAGVMQNPRHLVRRRGQEARLRCSPMKGHSHVYWYRQLPEEGLKFMVYLQKENIIDESGMPKERFSAEFPKEGPSILRIQQVVRGDSAAYFCASTINSQGGDEQYFGPGTRLTVT.

The chain uses TRBV19 and TRBJ2-7, with D perhaps TRBD2 (6 bases). CDR3 length: 12 residues. Germline lookup yields CDR1 LNHDA and CDR2 SQIVND (reference sequence). The V end was cut by 4 bases, the J end by 7 bases, with 11 bases between. CDR3: CASSTGTQEQYF. The CDR3 DNA sequence: TGTGCCAGTAGTACCGGGACTCAAGAGCAGTACTTC.

This chain uses TRBV5-6 with TRBJ1-3; D perhaps matches TRBD1 (5 bases). The germline V and J ends were trimmed by 4 bases and 0 bases, with 14 bases remaining between them. Looked up from germline, CDR1 is SGHDT and CDR2 is YYEEEE. This CDR3 is 16 amino acids long. The CDR3 DNA is TGTGCCAGCAGCCCAAGATCAGGGCCCTCTGGAAACACCATATATTTT. It specifies CASSPRSGPSGNTIYF.

In DNA, the CDR3 is TGTGCCAGCAGTTACTCGAGTGGTCATGGCTACACCTTC. Translating it yields CASSYSSGHGYTF. This chain uses TRBV6-6 with TRBJ1-2; D remains unclear. Germline V gives CDR1 MNHNY, CDR2 SVGAGI (reference sequence). Trimming cost V 0 bases and J 6 bases, with 8 bases left between them. This CDR3 comprises 13 residues.

The chain uses TRBV7-9 and TRBJ1-1, with D unclear. V lost 1 base and J lost 3, with 9 bases in between. Germline V gene data show CDR1 as SEHNR and CDR2 as FQNEAQ (reference sequence). This CDR3 has 14 residues. This CDR3 is CASSLGAGDTEAFF. DNA for the CDR3: TGTGCCAGCAGCTTAGGAGCGGGTGACACTGAAGCTTTCTTT.

This chain links TRBV3-1 (or the pseudogene TRBV3-2) with TRBJ1-2, with D possibly TRBD1 on 6 matching bases. V gave up 3 bases and J gave up 1 base, with 9 bases separating them. The CDR3 length is 14 residues. Germline loops: CDR1 LGHDT, CDR2 YNNKEL (reference sequence). As DNA, the CDR3 is TGTGCCAGCAGCCAGGGGACACTTAACTATGGCTACACCTTC. Translating it yields CASSQGTLNYGYTF.

The chain carries TRBV7-8 and TRBJ2-7; no definite D call. Trimming cost V 0 bases and J 6 bases, with 15 bases left between them. The germline CDR1 and CDR2 sequences are SGHVS and FQNEAQ. The CDR3 length is 15 residues. The CDR3 sequence is CASSLAPSIGFEQYF. The DNA for the CDR3 is TGTGCCAGCAGCTTAGCTCCATCGATCGGGTTCGAGCAGTACTTC.

The V and J genes are TRBV28 and TRBJ1-6, with D unresolved. Trimming shortened V by 4 bases and J by 2 bases, and 6 bases separated the two germline ends. CDR1 and CDR2 (germline): MDHEN, SYDVKM. This CDR3 spans 14 amino acids. This chain's CDR3 is CASSSGTYNSPLHF. CDR3 nucleotide sequence: TGTGCCAGCAGTTCCGGGACCTATAATTCACCCCTCCACTTT.